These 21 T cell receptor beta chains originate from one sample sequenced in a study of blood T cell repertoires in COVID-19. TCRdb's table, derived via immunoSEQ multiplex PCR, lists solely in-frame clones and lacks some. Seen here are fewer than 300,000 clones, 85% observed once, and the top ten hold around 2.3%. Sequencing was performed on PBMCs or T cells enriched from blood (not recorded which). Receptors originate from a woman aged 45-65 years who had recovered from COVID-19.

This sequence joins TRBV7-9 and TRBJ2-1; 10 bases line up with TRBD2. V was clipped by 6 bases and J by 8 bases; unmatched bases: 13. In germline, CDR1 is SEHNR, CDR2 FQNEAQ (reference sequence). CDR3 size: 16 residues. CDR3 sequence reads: CASSRLAGVKGDEQFF. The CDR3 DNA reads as TGTGCCAGCAGTCGTCTAGCGGGAGTGAAAGGCGATGAGCAGTTCTTC.

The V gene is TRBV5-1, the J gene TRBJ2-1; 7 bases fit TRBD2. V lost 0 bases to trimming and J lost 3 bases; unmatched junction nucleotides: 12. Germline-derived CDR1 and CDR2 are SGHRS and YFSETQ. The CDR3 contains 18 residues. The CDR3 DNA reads TGCGCCAGCAGCTTGGTTCCCCGCTTGGCTAGCGGCTACAATGAGCAGTTCTTC. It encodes CASSLVPRLASGYNEQFF.

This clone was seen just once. CDR3 nucleotide sequence: TGTGCCAGCAGTCGTACAGGGGGCCCCCTCAGTGGCTACACCTTC. It translates to CASSRTGGPLSGYTF. V gene TRBV27 combines with J gene TRBJ1-2; 9 positions match TRBD1. Losses at the gene ends were 5 bases for V and 7 bases for J; bases not matched to a gene: 11. This CDR3 contains 15 residues. Germline V gene lookup returns CDR1 MNHEY and CDR2 SMNVEV (reference sequence).

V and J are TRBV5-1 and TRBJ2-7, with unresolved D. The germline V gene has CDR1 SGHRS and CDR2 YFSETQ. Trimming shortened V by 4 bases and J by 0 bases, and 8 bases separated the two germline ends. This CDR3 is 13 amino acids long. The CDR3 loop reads CASSEVSSYEQYF. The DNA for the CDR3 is TGCGCCAGCAGCGAAGTGAGCTCCTACGAGCAGTACTTC.

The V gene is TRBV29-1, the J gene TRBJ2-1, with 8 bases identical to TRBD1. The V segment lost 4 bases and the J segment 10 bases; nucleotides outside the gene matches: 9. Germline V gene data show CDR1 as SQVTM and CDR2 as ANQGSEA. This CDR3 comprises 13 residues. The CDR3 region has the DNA TGCAGCGTTGGCAGGGGGCTAGACGGCGAGCAGTTCTTC. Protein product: CSVGRGLDGEQFF.

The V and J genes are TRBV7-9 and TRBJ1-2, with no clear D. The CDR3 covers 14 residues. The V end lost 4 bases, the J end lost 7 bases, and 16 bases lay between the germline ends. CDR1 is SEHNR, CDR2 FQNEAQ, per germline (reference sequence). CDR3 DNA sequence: TGTGCCAGCAGCTCAGACGGTGTCGGAGGTGGCTACACCTTC. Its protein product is CASSSDGVGGGYTF.

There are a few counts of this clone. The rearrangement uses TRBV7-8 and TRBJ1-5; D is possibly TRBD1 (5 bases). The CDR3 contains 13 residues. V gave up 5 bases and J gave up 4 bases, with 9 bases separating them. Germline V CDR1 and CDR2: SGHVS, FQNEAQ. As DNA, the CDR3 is TGTGCCAGCAGCGGGGGGATAAATCAGCCCCAGCATTTT. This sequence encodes CASSGGINQPQHF.

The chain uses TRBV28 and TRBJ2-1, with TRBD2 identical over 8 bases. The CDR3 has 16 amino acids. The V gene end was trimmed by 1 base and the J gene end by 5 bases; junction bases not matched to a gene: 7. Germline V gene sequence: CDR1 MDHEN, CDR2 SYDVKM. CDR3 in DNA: TGTGCCAGCAGTTTATTCACTAGCGGAGGGCACAATGAGCAGTTCTTC. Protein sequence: CASSLFTSGGHNEQFF.

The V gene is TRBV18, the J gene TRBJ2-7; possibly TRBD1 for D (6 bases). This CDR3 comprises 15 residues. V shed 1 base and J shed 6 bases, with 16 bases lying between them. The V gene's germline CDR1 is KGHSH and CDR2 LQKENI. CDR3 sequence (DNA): TGTGCCAGCTCACCACTGTCACAGGGAACCGCCGAGCAGTACTTC. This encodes CASSPLSQGTAEQYF.

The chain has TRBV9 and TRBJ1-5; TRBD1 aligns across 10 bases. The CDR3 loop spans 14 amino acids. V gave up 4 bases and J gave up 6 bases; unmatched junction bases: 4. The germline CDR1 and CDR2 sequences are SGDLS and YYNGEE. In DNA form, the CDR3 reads TGTGCCAGCAGCCGGACAGGGGGTGGTCAGCCCCAGCATTTT. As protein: CASSRTGGGQPQHF. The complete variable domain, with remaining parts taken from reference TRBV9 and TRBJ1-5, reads DSGVTQTPKHLITATGQRVTLRCSPRSGDLSVYWYQQSLDQGLQFLIQYYNGEERAKGNILERFSAQQFPDLHSELNLSSLELGDSALYFCASSRTGGGQPQHFGDGTRLSIL.

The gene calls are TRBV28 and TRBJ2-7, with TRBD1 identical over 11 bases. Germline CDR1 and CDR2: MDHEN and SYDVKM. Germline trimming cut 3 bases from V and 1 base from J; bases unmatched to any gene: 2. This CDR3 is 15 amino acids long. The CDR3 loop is CASSLGQGGSYEQYF. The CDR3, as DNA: TGTGCCAGCAGTTTGGGACAGGGGGGTTCCTACGAGCAGTACTTC. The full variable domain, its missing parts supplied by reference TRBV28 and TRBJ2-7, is DVKVTQSSRYLVKRTGEKVFLECVQDMDHENMFWYRQDPGLGLRLIYFSYDVKMKEKGDIPEGYSVSREKKERFSLILESASTNQTSMYLCASSLGQGGSYEQYFGPGTRLTVT.

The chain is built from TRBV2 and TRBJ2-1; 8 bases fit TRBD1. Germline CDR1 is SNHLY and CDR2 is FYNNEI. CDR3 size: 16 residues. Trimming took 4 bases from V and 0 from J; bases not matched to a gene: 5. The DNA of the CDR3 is TGTGCCAGCAGTGGGGACAGGTTGAGCTCCTACAATGAGCAGTTCTTC. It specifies CASSGDRLSSYNEQFF.

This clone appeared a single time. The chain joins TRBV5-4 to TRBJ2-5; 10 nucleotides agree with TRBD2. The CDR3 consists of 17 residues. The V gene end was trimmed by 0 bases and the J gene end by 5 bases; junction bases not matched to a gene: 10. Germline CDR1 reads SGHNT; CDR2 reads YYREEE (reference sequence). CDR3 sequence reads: CASSLGQRGGVRETQYF. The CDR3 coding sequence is TGTGCCAGCAGCTTGGGTCAGCGGGGGGGCGTACGTGAGACCCAGTACTTC.

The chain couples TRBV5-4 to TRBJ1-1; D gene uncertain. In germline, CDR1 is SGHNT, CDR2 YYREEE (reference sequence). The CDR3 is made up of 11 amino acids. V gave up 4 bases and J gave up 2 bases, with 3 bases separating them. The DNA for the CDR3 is TGTGCCAGCAGCCGTAACACTGAAGCTTTCTTT. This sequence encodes CASSRNTEAFF.

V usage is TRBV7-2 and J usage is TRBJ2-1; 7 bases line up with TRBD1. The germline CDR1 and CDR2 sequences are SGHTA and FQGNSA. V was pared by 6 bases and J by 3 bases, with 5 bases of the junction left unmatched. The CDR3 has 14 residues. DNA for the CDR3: TGTGCCAGCAGAGTGGACAGGAACTACAATGAGCAGTTCTTC. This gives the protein CASRVDRNYNEQFF.

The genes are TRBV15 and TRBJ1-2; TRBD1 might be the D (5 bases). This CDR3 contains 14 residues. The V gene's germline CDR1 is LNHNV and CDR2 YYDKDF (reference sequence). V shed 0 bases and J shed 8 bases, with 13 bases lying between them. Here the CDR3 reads CATSRDRGTAGYTF. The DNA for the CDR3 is TGTGCCACCAGCAGAGACCGCGGGACCGCGGGCTACACCTTC.

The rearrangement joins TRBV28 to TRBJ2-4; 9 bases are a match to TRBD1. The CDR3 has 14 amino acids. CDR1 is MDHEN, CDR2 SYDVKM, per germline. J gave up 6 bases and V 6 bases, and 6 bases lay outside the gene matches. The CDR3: CASRDGTGRNIQYF. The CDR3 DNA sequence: TGTGCCAGCAGGGATGGGACAGGGCGAAACATTCAGTACTTC.

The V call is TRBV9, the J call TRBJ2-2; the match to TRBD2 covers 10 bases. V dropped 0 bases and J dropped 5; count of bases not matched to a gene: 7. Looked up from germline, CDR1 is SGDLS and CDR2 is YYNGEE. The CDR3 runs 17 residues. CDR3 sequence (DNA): TGTGCCAGCAGCGTAGAAAGCGGGAGGGTTCAAACCGGGGAGCTGTTTTTT. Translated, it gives CASSVESGRVQTGELFF.

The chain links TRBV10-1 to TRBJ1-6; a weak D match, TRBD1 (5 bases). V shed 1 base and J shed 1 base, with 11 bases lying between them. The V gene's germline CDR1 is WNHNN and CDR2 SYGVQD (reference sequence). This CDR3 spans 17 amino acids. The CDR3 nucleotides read TGCGCCAGCAGTGAGTTCCGGGGGGGGTCCTATAATTCACCCCTCCACTTT. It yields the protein CASSEFRGGSYNSPLHF.

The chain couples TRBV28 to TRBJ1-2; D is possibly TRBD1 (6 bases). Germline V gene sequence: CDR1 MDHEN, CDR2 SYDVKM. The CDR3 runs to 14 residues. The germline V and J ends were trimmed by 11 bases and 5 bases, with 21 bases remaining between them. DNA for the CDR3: TGTGCCTACGGCGGGGGGGCGCCGGGATATGGCTACACCTTC. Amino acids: CAYGGGAPGYGYTF.

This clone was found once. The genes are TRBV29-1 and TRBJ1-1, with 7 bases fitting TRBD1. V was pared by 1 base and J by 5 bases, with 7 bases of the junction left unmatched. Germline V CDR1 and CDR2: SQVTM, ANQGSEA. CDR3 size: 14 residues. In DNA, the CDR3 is TGCAGCGTTGAAGGAGGGGGCTGGAGGACTGAAGCTTTCTTT. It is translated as CSVEGGGWRTEAFF.